These 19 T cell receptor beta chains came from one sample sequenced in a study of cytomegalovirus exposure and HLA in healthy donors. Use of 60 Vbeta and 13 Jbeta primers characterized the PCR. Repertoires were generated with immunoSEQ multiplex PCR, while TCRdb's copy carries only in-frame clones and drops some. The table has approximately 250,000 clones, 70% to 90% seen once. The sample consisted of PBMCs. These receptors were obtained from a girl aged 2 to 9 in good health and CMV-seronegative.

V gene TRBV15 combines with J gene TRBJ1-1; D not certain. In germline, CDR1 is LNHNV, CDR2 YYDKDF (reference sequence). The CDR3 contains 14 residues. Trimming pared 1 base from V and 1 base from J, leaving 7 bases between. The CDR3 is CATSRVDKNTEAFF. In DNA, the CDR3 is TGTGCCACCAGCAGAGTTGACAAGAACACTGAAGCTTTCTTT.

There are many counts of this clone. This chain joins TRBV7-9 and TRBJ1-1, with no clear D. Looked up from germline, CDR1 is SEHNR and CDR2 is FQNEAQ (reference sequence). This CDR3 is 15 amino acids long. V was cut by 8 bases and J by 7 bases, with 23 bases left in between. CDR3 region: CASSPRETPEGEAFF. CDR3 sequence (DNA): TGTGCCAGCTCTCCCCGTGAGACCCCAGAGGGTGAAGCTTTCTTT.

The rearrangement uses TRBV5-1 and TRBJ2-5; 7 bases map to TRBD1. CDR3 length equals 13 residues. Germline V CDR1 and CDR2: SGHRS, YFSETQ. V was clipped by 7 bases and J by 5 bases; unmatched bases: 8. CDR3 bases: TGCGCCAGCGCCGTACAGGGGACGGAGACCCAGTACTTC. It specifies CASAVQGTETQYF.

The chain combines TRBV10-3 with TRBJ2-1; D might be TRBD2 (5 bases). Germline CDR1 reads ENHRY; CDR2 reads SYGVKD. Trimming took 4 bases from V and 3 from J, leaving 13 bases between them. The CDR3 runs to 15 residues. In DNA form, the CDR3 reads TGTGCCATCAGTGTTACTAGGACTCTCTACAATGAGCAGTTCTTC. This codes for CAISVTRTLYNEQFF.

The chain carries TRBV11-3 and TRBJ2-2; D unclear. This CDR3 spans 14 amino acids. Germline V CDR1 and CDR2: SGHNT, YENEEA. Trimming took 5 bases from V and 1 from J, leaving 8 bases between them. The CDR3 nucleotides read TGTGCCAGCAGCCCCCGGAGGAACACCGGGGAGCTGTTTTTT. Its translation: CASSPRRNTGELFF.

The chain joins TRBV18 to TRBJ1-1; 7 bases agree with TRBD1. V was pared by 2 bases and J by 2 bases, with 2 bases of the junction left unmatched. Germline V gene lookup returns CDR1 KGHSH and CDR2 LQKENI. The CDR3 consists of 14 residues. The CDR3 is CASSPRDSNTEAFF. CDR3 nucleotides: TGTGCCAGCTCACCAAGGGACAGCAACACTGAAGCTTTCTTT.

The genes are TRBV5-1 and TRBJ2-7; D unclear. Trimming took off 0 bases at V and 2 bases at J, with 12 bases between the two ends. Germline V CDR1 and CDR2: SGHRS, YFSETQ. The CDR3 runs 15 residues. CDR3 loop: CASSLGTADTYEQYF. The DNA of the CDR3 is TGCGCCAGCAGCTTGGGTACGGCCGACACCTACGAGCAGTACTTC. The variable domain in full, with the rest retrieved from reference TRBV5-1 and TRBJ2-7, is KAGVTQTPRYLIKTRGQQVTLSCSPISGHRSVSWYQQTPGQGLQFLFEYFSETQRNKGNFPGRFSGRQFSNSRSEMNVSTLELGDSALYLCASSLGTADTYEQYFGPGTRLTVT.

The genes are TRBV25-1 and TRBJ2-4, with a possible D match to TRBD1 (5 bases). V was cut by 5 bases and J by 8 bases, with 19 bases left in between. Germline CDR1 reads MGHDK; CDR2 reads SYGVNS. The CDR3 has 15 residues. CDR3 protein: CASSPPGRDADIQYF. CDR3 coding DNA: TGTGCCAGCAGTCCCCCGGGCAGGGATGCGGACATTCAGTACTTC.

The chain's CDR3 is CATSEANTGELFF. The DNA of the CDR3 is TGTGCCACGTCGGAGGCGAACACCGGGGAGCTGTTTTTT. V gene TRBV2 combines with J gene TRBJ2-2; TRBD2 might be the D (5 bases). The V gene's germline CDR1 is SNHLY and CDR2 FYNNEI. CDR3 size: 13 residues. The V gene lost 10 bases and the J gene lost 0 bases, with 9 bases spanning the gap.

This chain joins TRBV4-2 and TRBJ2-2, with 7 bases aligning to TRBD2. CDR1 is LGHNA, CDR2 YNFKEQ, per germline. V lost 3 bases and J lost 6; bases outside the gene matches: 4. This CDR3 is built from 14 residues. The CDR3 DNA reads as TGTGCCAGCAGCCAGGAGCGGGGCCCCGGGGAGCTGTTTTTT. Translated, it gives CASSQERGPGELFF.

CDR3 nucleotides: TGCGCCAGCAGCTCCGGGACTAGGCAGGGTGAGCAGTTCTTC. Amino acid sequence: CASSSGTRQGEQFF. V and J are TRBV5-1 and TRBJ2-1, with 8 bases that match TRBD2. This CDR3 has 14 residues. Germline V gene data show CDR1 as SGHRS and CDR2 as YFSETQ. The junction had 8 bases not matched to a gene; V was cut back by 3 bases and J by 9 bases.

V is TRBV6-5 and J is TRBJ2-7; TRBD1 aligns across 11 bases. The CDR3 sequence is 14 residues long. CDR1 is MNHEY and CDR2 is SVGAGI in the germline V gene. The V segment lost 7 bases and the J segment 2 bases; nucleotides outside the gene matches: 4. For the CDR3, the DNA is TGTGCCAGCAAGAGGGGACAGGGGGCCTACGAGCAGTACTTC. Protein: CASKRGQGAYEQYF.

This clone has more than one count but fewer than ten. The chain links TRBV5-1 to TRBJ2-7; weak D call: TRBD2 (5 bases). The germline V gene encodes CDR1 SGHRS and CDR2 YFSETQ. V shed 4 bases and J shed 3 bases, with 17 bases lying between them. There are 15 residues in the CDR3. CDR3 sequence reads: CASSTDLPPIYEQYF. The CDR3 DNA reads TGCGCCAGCAGCACGGACTTGCCCCCCATCTACGAGCAGTACTTC. The full variable domain, in which reference TRBV5-1 and TRBJ2-7 provide the parts outside the CDR3, is KAGVTQTPRYLIKTRGQQVTLSCSPISGHRSVSWYQQTPGQGLQFLFEYFSETQRNKGNFPGRFSGRQFSNSRSEMNVSTLELGDSALYLCASSTDLPPIYEQYFGPGTRLTVT.

V and J are TRBV28 and TRBJ1-2; D not certain. The CDR3 contains 12 residues. V dropped 6 bases and J dropped 4 bases, with 9 bases sitting between them. Germline CDR1 is MDHEN and CDR2 is SYDVKM. CDR3 in DNA: TGTGCCAGCAGCCGGGTCGGCTATGGCTACACCTTC. The encoded protein is CASSRVGYGYTF.

This clone showed up just a few times. V and J are TRBV30 and TRBJ1-2; D is possibly TRBD1 (5 bases). V lost 0 bases and J 7 bases, leaving 12 bases between the germline ends. Germline values: CDR1 GTSNPN, CDR2 SVGIG (reference sequence). The CDR3 is 13 amino acids. CDR3 residues: CAWSVTGGGGYTF. The CDR3 nucleotides read TGTGCCTGGAGTGTCACCGGGGGGGGTGGCTACACCTTC.

The chain uses TRBV5-1 and TRBJ2-5; no firm D call. This CDR3 has 14 amino acids. Germline V gives CDR1 SGHRS, CDR2 YFSETQ. V was pared by 0 bases and J by 3 bases, with 9 bases between. The CDR3 sequence: CASSLGARKETQYF. CDR3 sequence (DNA): TGCGCCAGCAGCTTGGGGGCCCGCAAAGAGACCCAGTACTTC.

The chain carries TRBV5-1 and TRBJ2-3; 8 bases map to TRBD1. CDR3 size: 15 residues. V gave up 4 bases and J gave up 4 bases; unmatched junction bases: 8. Germline V gene data show CDR1 as SGHRS and CDR2 as YFSETQ. The CDR3 is CASSNGQGRADTQYF. The CDR3 region has the DNA TGCGCCAGCAGCAACGGACAGGGAAGGGCAGATACGCAGTATTTT.

The count of this clone is one. The chain carries TRBV5-6 and TRBJ2-2, with a weak D call TRBD1 (6 bases). The CDR3 contains 15 residues. Germline CDR1 is SGHDT and CDR2 is YYEEEE. Trimming pared 2 bases from V and 1 base from J, leaving 9 bases between. The CDR3 DNA follows: TGTGCCAGCAGCTTACCGGGACAGAACACCGGGGAGCTGTTTTTT. Translating gives CASSLPGQNTGELFF.

V usage is TRBV29-1 and J usage is TRBJ1-2; 9 bases are a match to TRBD1. Germline values: CDR1 SQVTM, CDR2 ANQGSEA. The CDR3 sequence is 13 residues long. V lost 5 bases to trimming and J lost 8 bases; unmatched junction nucleotides: 9. The CDR3 DNA is TGCAGCGTTAGACAGGGGGAATATAGGGGCTACACCTTC. Its translation: CSVRQGEYRGYTF.